The 30 T cell receptor beta chains given below trace back to one sample, sequenced in a study of OX40 agonist ivuxolimab in advanced cancers. Data came from immunoSEQ multiplex PCR; TCRdb stores just in-frame clones and leaves some out. This sample carries over 85,000 clones, approximately 89% of them seen once, and the ten largest clones take 0.25% to 0.3%. This material consisted of CD4+ or CD8+ T cells sorted from blood, taken in a trial of the OX40 agonist ivuxolimab. The receptors here all came from an adult with an advanced solid tumor such as melanoma, head and neck, liver or kidney cancer.

The gene calls are TRBV30 and TRBJ1-5, with D perhaps TRBD1 (6 bases). The germline V gene has CDR1 GTSNPN and CDR2 SVGIG (reference sequence). The CDR3 is 14 amino acids. V lost 0 bases and J lost 6, with 12 bases in between. CDR3 amino acids: CAWSVGPRGQPQHF. The CDR3 DNA reads as TGTGCCTGGAGTGTGGGGCCCAGGGGTCAGCCCCAGCATTTT. The entire variable domain, with the rest obtained from reference TRBV30 and TRBJ1-5, is as follows: SQTIHQWPATLVQPVGSPLSLECTVEGTSNPNLYWYRQAAGRGLQLLFYSVGIGQISSEVPQNLSASRPQDRQFILSSKKLLLSDSGFYLCAWSVGPRGQPQHFGDGTRLSIL.

The CDR3 nucleotides read TGTGCCAGCAGCTTAGGACTAGCGGGGGTGGCCTACCAAGAGACCCAGTACTTC. Protein: CASSLGLAGVAYQETQYF. The genes are TRBV7-3 and TRBJ2-5, with TRBD2 identical over 13 bases. Germline loops: CDR1 SGHTA, CDR2 FQGTGA. The CDR3 is 18 amino acids. V shed 2 bases, J shed 0 bases, and the junction held 6 bases outside the gene matches.

In this sample, this clone turned up once. This chain links TRBV11-2 with TRBJ2-1, with a tentative D call TRBD2 (5 bases). Germline V gene sequence: CDR1 SGHAT, CDR2 FQNNGV. The CDR3 sequence is 16 residues long. V lost 5 bases and J lost 6, with 20 bases in between. DNA of the CDR3: TGTGCCAGCAGCCTGCGCTATAGCGCGGATCTCAATGAGCAGTTCTTC. Translation: CASSLRYSADLNEQFF.

The V call is TRBV6-8, the J call TRBJ2-1; D is possibly TRBD2 (6 bases). The CDR3 covers 14 residues. V shed 2 bases and J shed 7 bases, with 12 bases lying between them. The V gene's germline CDR1 is MNHGY and CDR2 SAAAGT. The CDR3, as DNA: TGTGCCAGCAGTTACACGGGAGAGGGGAATGAGCAGTTCTTC. It yields the protein CASSYTGEGNEQFF.

This chain links TRBV6-5 with TRBJ2-2, with D possibly being TRBD2 (6 bases). Germline lookup yields CDR1 MNHEY and CDR2 SVGAGI. The CDR3 consists of 14 residues. V was pared by 7 bases and J by 4 bases, with 13 bases between. The CDR3 region has the DNA TGTGCCAGCATGATCGGGGGAGCCACCGGGGAGCTGTTTTTT. Protein sequence: CASMIGGATGELFF.

The chain uses TRBV7-9 and TRBJ1-2; the D is unclear. Germline V gives CDR1 SEHNR, CDR2 FQNEAQ (reference sequence). CDR3 size: 15 residues. Between the trimmed V and J ends, which lost 6 bases and 0 bases, there was a span of 14 bases. CDR3 coding DNA: TGTGCCAGCAGTTTCTCGGCAGGTGCTAACTATGGCTACACCTTC. The encoded protein is CASSFSAGANYGYTF.

The chain recombines TRBV19 with TRBJ2-7; D uncertain. V dropped 10 bases and J dropped 5 bases, with 18 bases sitting between them. Germline V lookup: CDR1 LNHDA, CDR2 SQIVND (reference sequence). The CDR3 contains 13 residues. The CDR3 coding sequence is TGTGCCACGCTCGTCCCCACAAGCGACGAGCAGTACTTC. Translation gives CATLVPTSDEQYF.

The chain uses TRBV19 and TRBJ2-7, with D possibly matching TRBD1 (5 bases). CDR3 length equals 12 residues. Between the trimmed V and J ends, which lost 7 bases and 3 bases, there was a span of 10 bases. The germline V gene encodes CDR1 LNHDA and CDR2 SQIVND (reference sequence). DNA for the CDR3: TGTGCCAGTACAGACAGATACTACGAGCAGTACTTC. Translation gives CASTDRYYEQYF.

CDR3 sequence: CASSSVWDREKTEAFF. CDR3 in DNA: TGTGCCAGCAGCAGTGTCTGGGACAGGGAGAAGACTGAAGCTTTCTTT. The chain combines TRBV7-9 with TRBJ1-1; 9 nucleotides agree with TRBD1. Germline loops: CDR1 SEHNR, CDR2 FQNEAQ (reference sequence). This CDR3 contains 16 residues. The ends lost 5 bases at V and 5 bases at J; junction bases unmatched: 12.

V gene TRBV27 combines with J gene TRBJ2-7, with 9 nucleotides matching TRBD1. Germline values: CDR1 MNHEY, CDR2 SMNVEV (reference sequence). V lost 6 bases to trimming and J lost 0 bases; unmatched junction nucleotides: 6. This CDR3 has 15 residues. For the CDR3, the DNA is TGTGCCAGCAGCCCGGGGGACAGGGACTCCTACGAGCAGTACTTC. Translating gives CASSPGDRDSYEQYF.

This CDR3 reads CASSLRPNLYTGELFF. For the CDR3, the DNA is TGTGCCAGCAGCTTGAGGCCAAACCTTTACACCGGGGAGCTGTTTTTT. V usage is TRBV5-4 and J usage is TRBJ2-2; D unclear. Germline V lookup: CDR1 SGHNT, CDR2 YYREEE (reference sequence). V gave up 1 base and J gave up 3 bases, with 13 bases separating them. The CDR3 totals 16 residues.

The chain combines TRBV6-6 with TRBJ1-1; 12 bases agree with TRBD1. The CDR3 has 16 residues. Per the germline V gene, CDR1 is MNHNY and CDR2 is SVGAGI (reference sequence). Trimming cost V 2 bases and J 6 bases; bases outside gene matches: 7. This CDR3 is CASSYLLGQGASEAFF. The CDR3 coding sequence is TGTGCCAGCAGTTACCTCCTGGGACAGGGGGCATCTGAAGCTTTCTTT.

This chain joins TRBV4-2 and TRBJ1-4; TRBD1 is a possible D gene (6 bases). The CDR3 is made up of 15 amino acids. The V gene lost 0 bases and the J gene lost 10 bases, with 15 bases spanning the gap. The germline gives CDR1 LGHNA, CDR2 YNFKEQ. The CDR3 region has the DNA TGTGCCAGCAGCCAAGAAGGACAGTCAAGGGTAAAACTGTTTTTT. As protein: CASSQEGQSRVKLFF.

V usage is TRBV5-4 and J usage is TRBJ1-5, with no clear D. The germline V and J ends were trimmed by 1 base and 1 base, with 3 bases remaining between them. The CDR3 runs to 13 residues. Germline CDR1 and CDR2: SGHNT and YYREEE (reference sequence). The CDR3 DNA sequence: TGTGCCAGCAGCTTGTCAAGCAATCAGCCCCAGCATTTT. This codes for CASSLSSNQPQHF.

This rearrangement joins TRBV27 to TRBJ1-1, with D possibly being TRBD1 (5 bases). Germline CDR1 MNHEY, CDR2 SMNVEV (reference sequence). V was cut by 2 bases and J by 7 bases, with 11 bases left in between. The CDR3 length is 13 residues. The CDR3 coding sequence is TGTGCCAGCAGTTTAATAGGGGAGAATGAAGCTTTCTTT. Protein sequence: CASSLIGENEAFF.

Written as DNA, the CDR3 is TGTGCCAGCAGGCAGGGACAGGGGGTGAGAAAACTGTTTTTT. Translating it yields CASRQGQGVRKLFF. This chain uses TRBV2 with TRBJ1-4; TRBD1 agrees at 11 bases. The CDR3 is 14 amino acids. V was pared by 6 bases and J by 10 bases, with 7 bases of the junction left unmatched. CDR1 and CDR2 from the germline V gene are SNHLY and FYNNEI.

The chain is built from TRBV7-3 and TRBJ2-2; maybe TRBD1 (6 bases). CDR1 SGHTA and CDR2 FQGTGA come from the germline V gene. The CDR3 is 14 residues long. Trimming stripped 5 bases from V and 9 bases from J, with 16 bases between. CDR3 DNA sequence: TGTGCCAGCAGCCGGGGACACCAAACCAGGGAGCTGTTTTTT. Protein product: CASSRGHQTRELFF.

This chain links TRBV18 with TRBJ1-1, with a weak D call TRBD1 (6 bases). The germline V and J ends were trimmed by 3 bases and 4 bases, with 12 bases remaining between them. The germline CDR1 and CDR2 sequences are KGHSH and LQKENI. The CDR3 is made up of 14 amino acids. The CDR3 bases are TGTGCCAGCTCACCGGGGGGCGTAGGCACTGAAGCTTTCTTT. It translates to CASSPGGVGTEAFF. Complete variable domain (other parts from reference TRBV18 and TRBJ1-1): NAGVMQNPRHLVRRRGQEARLRCSPMKGHSHVYWYRQLPEEGLKFMVYLQKENIIDESGMPKERFSAEFPKEGPSILRIQQVVRGDSAAYFCASSPGGVGTEAFFGQGTRLTVV.

This chain joins TRBV14 and TRBJ2-2; TRBD2 aligns across 8 bases. Germline V gives CDR1 SGHDN, CDR2 FVKESK. The CDR3 runs to 14 residues. The J segment lost 7 bases and the V segment lost 0 bases, leaving 1 base of the junction unmatched. The CDR3 here is CASSQDGGVGELFF. As DNA, the CDR3 is TGTGCCAGCAGCCAAGACGGGGGGGTCGGGGAGCTGTTTTTT. Supplemented by reference TRBV14 and TRBJ2-2, the full variable domain reads EAGVTQFPSHSVIEKGQTVTLRCDPISGHDNLYWYRRVMGKEIKFLLHFVKESKQDESGMPNNRFLAERTGGTYSTLKVQPAELEDSGVYFCASSQDGGVGELFFGEGSRLTVL.

CDR3 residues: CASSISQGYTEAFF. Here the CDR3 DNA reads TGTGCCAGCAGCATTTCACAGGGTTACACTGAAGCTTTCTTT. The chain is built from TRBV6-1 and TRBJ1-1; possibly TRBD1 for D (6 bases). The V gene's germline CDR1 is MNHNS and CDR2 SASEGT. V gave up 6 bases and J gave up 3 bases, with 14 bases separating them. The CDR3 loop spans 14 amino acids.

The gene calls are TRBV10-3 and TRBJ2-2; D is uncertain. The CDR3 runs 13 residues. Germline values: CDR1 ENHRY, CDR2 SYGVKD. Trimming cost V 9 bases and J 5 bases, with 13 bases left between them. CDR3 nucleotides: TGTGCCATACAACAGTCACCTACCGGGGAGCTGTTTTTT. As protein: CAIQQSPTGELFF.

A few counts support this clone. The chain is built from TRBV19 and TRBJ1-5; D is uncertain. Trimming took 6 bases from V and 9 from J, leaving 12 bases between them. CDR3 length: 12 amino acids. Germline loops: CDR1 LNHDA, CDR2 SQIVND (reference sequence). As DNA, the CDR3 is TGTGCCAGTAGCCAAAACCTCCGGCCCCAGCATTTT. This encodes CASSQNLRPQHF.

The chain is built from TRBV6-1 and TRBJ1-2; a weak D match, TRBD1 (5 bases). The CDR3 is 16 amino acids. The germline V gene encodes CDR1 MNHNS and CDR2 SASEGT. The V end was cut by 0 bases, the J end by 5 bases, with 16 bases between. The CDR3 DNA reads TGTGCCAGCAGTGAAGCCCTTCTGGACACAGGATATGGCTACACCTTC. As protein: CASSEALLDTGYGYTF.

The chain uses TRBV11-2 and TRBJ2-7; D uncertain. CDR1 is SGHAT and CDR2 is FQNNGV in the germline V gene. V lost 6 bases to trimming and J lost 0 bases, with 15 bases between them. CDR3 length: 15 amino acids. The CDR3: CASSLPGSSSYEQYF. Here the CDR3 DNA reads TGTGCCAGCAGTTTACCGGGCTCTAGCTCCTACGAGCAGTACTTC.

V gene TRBV15 combines with J gene TRBJ1-6, with 7 bases fitting TRBD1. Losses at the gene ends were 6 bases for V and 7 bases for J; bases not matched to a gene: 6. This CDR3 spans 14 amino acids. Germline V gene sequence: CDR1 LNHNV, CDR2 YYDKDF (reference sequence). CDR3: CATSADRKNSPLHF. CDR3 nucleotides: TGTGCCACCAGTGCGGACAGGAAGAATTCACCCCTCCACTTT.

The chain couples TRBV18 to TRBJ2-2; no definite D call. Deletions cut 3 bases from V and 2 bases from J, with 19 bases between. Germline V gene sequence: CDR1 KGHSH, CDR2 LQKENI. This CDR3 region has 18 residues. The CDR3 reads CASSPVRLPNYNTGELFF. CDR3 DNA sequence: TGTGCCAGCTCACCCGTAAGACTGCCCAATTATAACACCGGGGAGCTGTTTTTT.

This clone was observed once. The V call is TRBV9, the J call TRBJ2-7, with 12 bases fitting TRBD2. Germline V lookup: CDR1 SGDLS, CDR2 YYNGEE. The CDR3 contains 15 residues. The ends lost 4 bases at V and 6 bases at J; junction bases unmatched: 8. CDR3 bases: TGTGCCAGCAGCACGCGACTAGCGGGAGTCCTCGAGCAGTACTTC. The encoded protein is CASSTRLAGVLEQYF.

The chain joins TRBV27 to TRBJ2-2, with D hard to call. CDR1 and CDR2 from the germline V gene are MNHEY and SMNVEV (reference sequence). The CDR3 length is 16 residues. V lost 6 bases and J lost 0, with 14 bases in between. This chain's CDR3 is CASSLKYPSNTGELFF. The CDR3 nucleotides are TGTGCCAGCAGCCTTAAGTACCCCTCGAACACCGGGGAGCTGTTTTTT.

V is TRBV5-6 and J is TRBJ1-2; TRBD1 matches at 7 bases. J gave up 4 bases and V 3 bases, and 3 bases lay outside the gene matches. The CDR3 runs 13 residues. Germline CDR1 is SGHDT and CDR2 is YYEEEE. CDR3 loop: CASSSGTVYGYTF. In DNA, the CDR3 is TGTGCCAGCAGCTCAGGGACAGTCTATGGCTACACCTTC.

This clone came up once. The chain couples TRBV28 to TRBJ1-4; the match to TRBD1 covers 8 bases. Trimming took 5 bases from V and 7 from J; bases not matched to a gene: 9. Germline V gene data show CDR1 as MDHEN and CDR2 as SYDVKM. There are 15 residues in the CDR3. The CDR3 coding sequence is TGTGCCAGCAGTCCAGGACAGGGTGGGATTGAAAAACTGTTTTTT. It is translated as CASSPGQGGIEKLFF.